Here is one TCR beta chain with its context. This sample is drawn from a study of blood T cell repertoires in COVID-19. Sequencing used immunoSEQ multiplex PCR; TCRdb keeps in-frame clones, though not all of them. Of about 280,000 clones in the sample, around 85% are singletons; the top ten hold about 2.5%. Trimming stripped 5 bases from V and 5 bases from J, with 16 bases between. CDR3 length equals 14 residues. CDR1 is SSHAT, CDR2 FNYEAQ, per germline (reference sequence). The chain couples TRBV7-7 to TRBJ2-7; TRBD1 is a possible D gene (5 bases). The receptor's source is a woman in her forties or fifties who had recovered from COVID-19. The specimen was PBMCs or T cells enriched from blood (not recorded which). CDR3 nucleotide sequence: TGTGCCAGCAGCGCAGCCACAGGTGGCCACGAGCAGTACTTC. Translated: CASSAATGGHEQYF.